This T cell receptor beta chain was found in a study of OX40 agonist ivuxolimab in advanced cancers. Across the whole study: Aged roughly 20 to 85 with a mean of roughly 65 years, they were about 78% male. The eligibility criteria allowed prior anti-PD-1, anti-PD-L1 or anti-CTLA-4 therapy, and approximately 38% had some. General observations from the study: Low normalized T-cell clonal expansion was also seen in some nonresponders.

At cycle 4 day 1, cycle 7 day 1, and baseline, blood was sampled. The table came from immunoSEQ multiplex PCR; TCRdb's copy has only in-frame clones and leaves some out. The repertoire holds more than 60,000 clones, with around 87% as singletons. Germline CDR1 LGHNA, CDR2 YSLEER. Trimming removed 4 bases at V and 1 base at J, with 5 bases between. The CDR3 contains 13 residues. This clone appeared a single time. The antigen is not known. This sequence was found in an adult with an advanced solid tumor such as melanoma, head and neck, liver or kidney cancer. This chain connects TRBV4-3 to TRBJ2-1; D unclear. The sample in question was CD4+ or CD8+ T cells sorted from blood, obtained in a trial of the OX40 agonist ivuxolimab. The CDR3 loop is CASSPDSYNEQFF. The CDR3 nucleotides read TGCGCCAGCAGCCCTGATTCCTACAATGAGCAGTTCTTC.